This T cell receptor (beta chain) is from a study of cytomegalovirus exposure and HLA in healthy donors. Use of 60 Vbeta and 13 Jbeta primers characterized the PCR. The protocol was immunoSEQ multiplex PCR, while the TCRdb copy is restricted to in-frame clones and leaves out a portion. The repertoire holds around 130,000 clones, with about four fifths as singletons. V was pared by 7 bases and J by 4 bases, with 13 bases between. The CDR3 loop spans 13 amino acids. CDR1 and CDR2 (germline): MNHEY, SVGAGI. This rearrangement joins TRBV6-5 to TRBJ1-2; D unclear. Sequencing was done on a sample of PBMCs. This sequence originates from a middle-aged woman in good health and CMV-seronegative. The CDR3 loop is CASTKAGFYGYTF. CDR3 bases: TGTGCCAGCACTAAAGCGGGTTTCTATGGCTACACCTTC.